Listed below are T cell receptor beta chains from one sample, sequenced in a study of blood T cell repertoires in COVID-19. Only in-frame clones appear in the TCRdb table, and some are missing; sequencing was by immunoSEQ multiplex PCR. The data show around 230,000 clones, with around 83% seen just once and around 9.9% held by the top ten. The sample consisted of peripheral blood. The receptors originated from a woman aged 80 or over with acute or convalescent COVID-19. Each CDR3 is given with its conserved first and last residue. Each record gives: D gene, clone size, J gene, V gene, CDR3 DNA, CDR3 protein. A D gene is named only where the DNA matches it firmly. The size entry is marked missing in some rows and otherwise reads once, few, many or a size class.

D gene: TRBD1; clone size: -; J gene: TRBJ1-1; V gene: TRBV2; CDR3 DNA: TGTGCCAGCAGGAGACAGGGGGTCTTGGACACTGAAGCTTTCTTT; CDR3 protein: CASRRQGVLDTEAFF
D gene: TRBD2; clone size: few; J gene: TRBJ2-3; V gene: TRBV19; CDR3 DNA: TGTGCCAGTCGGGAGGGAGGGGCAGATACGCAGTATTTT; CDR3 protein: CASREGGADTQYF
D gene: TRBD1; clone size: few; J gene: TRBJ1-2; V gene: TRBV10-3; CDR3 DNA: TGTGCCATCAGTGAGCCCGGACAGGGGAGGCCTGGCTACACCTTC; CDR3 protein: CAISEPGQGRPGYTF
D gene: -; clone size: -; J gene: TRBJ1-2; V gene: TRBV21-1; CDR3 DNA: TGTGCCAGCAGCAAAGAGTGTAGGAAACCTACTACGAGCGGCTATGGCTACACCTTC; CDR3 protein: CASSKECRKPTTSGYGYTF
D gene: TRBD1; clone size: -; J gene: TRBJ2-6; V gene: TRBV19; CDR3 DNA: TGTGCCAGTAGTGGGGACAGGGCTGGGGCCAACGTCCTGACTTTC; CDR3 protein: CASSGDRAGANVLTF
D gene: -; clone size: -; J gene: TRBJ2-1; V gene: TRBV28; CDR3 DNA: TGTGCCAGCAGTTTTCAGGGGTACAATGAGCAGTTCTTC; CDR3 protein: CASSFQGYNEQFF
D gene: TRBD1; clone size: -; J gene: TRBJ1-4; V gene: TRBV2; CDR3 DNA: TGTGCCAGCAGCGCGGGACAGGGGGGTTATAATGAAAAACTGTTTTTT; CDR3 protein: CASSAGQGGYNEKLFF
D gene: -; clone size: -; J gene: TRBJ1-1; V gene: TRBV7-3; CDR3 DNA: TGTGCCAGCAGCCAAGGGGGAAACACTGAAGCTTTCTTT; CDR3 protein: CASSQGGNTEAFF
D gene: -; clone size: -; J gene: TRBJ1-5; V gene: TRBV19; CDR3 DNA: TGTGCCACCTCGGGGGGTTGGCAGCCCCAGCATTTT; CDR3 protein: CATSGGWQPQHF
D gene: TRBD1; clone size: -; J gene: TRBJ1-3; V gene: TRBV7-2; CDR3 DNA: TGTGCCAGCAGCACGGACAGGAGCTCTGGAAACACCATATATTTT; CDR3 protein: CASSTDRSSGNTIYF
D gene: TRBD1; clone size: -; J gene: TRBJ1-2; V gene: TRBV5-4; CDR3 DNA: TGTGCCAGCAGCCACGGGACAGGGTTTCTGGCGGATGGCTACACCTTC; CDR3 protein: CASSHGTGFLADGYTF
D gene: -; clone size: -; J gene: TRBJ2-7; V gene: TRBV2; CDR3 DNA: TGTGCCGGCACCCCCGAGAAGGGCAGGGGTACCTACGAGCAGTACTTC; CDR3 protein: CAGTPEKGRGTYEQYF
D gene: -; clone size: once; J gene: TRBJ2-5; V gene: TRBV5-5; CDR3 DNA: TGTGCCAGCAGCTTGAGCCCCATCTTGAGGGAAGAGACCCAGTACTTC; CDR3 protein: CASSLSPILREETQYF
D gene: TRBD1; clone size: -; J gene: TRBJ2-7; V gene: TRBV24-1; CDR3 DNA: TGTGCCACCAGCGGGACAGGGAGCTCCTACGAGCAGTACTTC; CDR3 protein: CATSGTGSSYEQYF
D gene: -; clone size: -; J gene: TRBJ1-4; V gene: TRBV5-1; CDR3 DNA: TGCGCCAGCAGCCCGGCAGGCCCGACTGAAAAACTGTTTTTT; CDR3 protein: CASSPAGPTEKLFF
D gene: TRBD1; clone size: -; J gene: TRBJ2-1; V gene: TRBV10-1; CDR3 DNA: TGCGCCAGCAGTGAGCCATCGCCGGGACAGGTCGTAAGGGGGCAGTTCTTC; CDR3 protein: CASSEPSPGQVVRGQFF
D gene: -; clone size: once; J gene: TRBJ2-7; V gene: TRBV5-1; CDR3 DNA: TGCGCCAGCAGCTTGACGGACAGATCCTACGAGCAGTACTTC; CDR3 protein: CASSLTDRSYEQYF
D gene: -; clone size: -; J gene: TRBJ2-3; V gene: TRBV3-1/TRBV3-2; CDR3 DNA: TGTGCCAGCAGCCAAGATCCAGGGAGCACAGATACGCAGTATTTT; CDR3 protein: CASSQDPGSTDTQYF
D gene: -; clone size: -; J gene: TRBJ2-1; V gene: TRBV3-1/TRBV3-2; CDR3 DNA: TGTGCCAGCAGCCAAGATTCTCGAGGGGGTGCCTCCTACAATGAGCAGTTCTTC; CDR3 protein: CASSQDSRGGASYNEQFF
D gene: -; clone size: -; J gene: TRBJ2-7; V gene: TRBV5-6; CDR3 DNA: TGTGCCAGCAGCCTACGGACAGTAAATATATACGAGCAGTACTTC; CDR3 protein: CASSLRTVNIYEQYF
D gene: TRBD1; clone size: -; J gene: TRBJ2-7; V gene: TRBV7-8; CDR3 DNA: TGTGCCAGCAGCACTCCGGGACAGACATACGAGCAGTACTTC; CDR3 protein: CASSTPGQTYEQYF
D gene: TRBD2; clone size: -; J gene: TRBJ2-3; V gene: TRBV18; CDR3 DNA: TGTGCCAGCTCCCGGACTAGCGGGGGGGAAGATACGCAGTATTTT; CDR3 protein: CASSRTSGGEDTQYF
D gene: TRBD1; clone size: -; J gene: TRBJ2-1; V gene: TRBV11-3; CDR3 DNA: TGTGCCAGCAGCCCCAACAGGGGGGACACCTACAATGAGCAGTTCTTC; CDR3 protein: CASSPNRGDTYNEQFF
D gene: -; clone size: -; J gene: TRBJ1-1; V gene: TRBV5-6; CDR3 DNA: TGTGCCAGCAGCTCCCCCCCGGGCACTGAAGCTTTCTTT; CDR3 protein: CASSSPPGTEAFF
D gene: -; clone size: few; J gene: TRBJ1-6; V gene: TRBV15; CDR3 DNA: TGTGCCACTAAGGGGGAATATCTCTTGAATTCACCCCTCCACTTT; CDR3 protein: CATKGEYLLNSPLHF
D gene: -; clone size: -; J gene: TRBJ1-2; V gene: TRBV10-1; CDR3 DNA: TGCGCCAGCAGTTCTCAGGGAGGGGATTTTAGCTATGGCTACACCTTC; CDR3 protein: CASSSQGGDFSYGYTF
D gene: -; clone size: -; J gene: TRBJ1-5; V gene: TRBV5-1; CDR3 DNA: TGCGCCAGCAGCTTGGTCCGGGGCAATCAGCCCCAGCATTTT; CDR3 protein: CASSLVRGNQPQHF
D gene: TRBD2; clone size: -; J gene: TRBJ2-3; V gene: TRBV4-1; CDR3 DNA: TGCGCCAGCAGCCTACGACTAGCGGGGGGATTGAATACGCAGTATTTT; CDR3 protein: CASSLRLAGGLNTQYF
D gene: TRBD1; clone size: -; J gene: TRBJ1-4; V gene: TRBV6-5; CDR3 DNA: TGTGCCAGCAGAGTTGGGGGACAGGGTGAAAAACTGTTTTTT; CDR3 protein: CASRVGGQGEKLFF
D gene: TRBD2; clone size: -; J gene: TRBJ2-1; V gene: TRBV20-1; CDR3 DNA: TGCAGTGCTAGTCCCGTTGGACTAGCGGGGTACAATGAGCAGTTCTTC; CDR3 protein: CSASPVGLAGYNEQFF
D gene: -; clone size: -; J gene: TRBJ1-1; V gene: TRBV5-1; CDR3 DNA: TGCGCCAGCAGCTGGGAGGTTGAGGGCACTGAAGCTTTCTTT; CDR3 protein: CASSWEVEGTEAFF
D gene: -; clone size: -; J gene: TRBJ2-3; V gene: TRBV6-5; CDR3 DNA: TGTGCCAGCAGGGGGACACAGGGAGGGGCAGATACGCAGTATTTT; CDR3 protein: CASRGTQGGADTQYF
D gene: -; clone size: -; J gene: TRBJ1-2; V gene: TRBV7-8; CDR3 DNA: TGTGCCAGCAGTAGCTCCTCGGGGGGGGCGGGGGGCTACACCTTC; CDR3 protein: CASSSSSGGAGGYTF
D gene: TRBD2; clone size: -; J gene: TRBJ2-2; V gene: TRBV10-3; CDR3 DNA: TGTGCCATCTGGCGGGGGGACACCGGGGAGCTGTTTTTT; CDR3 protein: CAIWRGDTGELFF
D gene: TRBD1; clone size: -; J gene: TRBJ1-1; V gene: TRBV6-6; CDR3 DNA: TGTGCCAGCAGTCCTGGACAGGTGAACACTGAAGCTTTCTTT; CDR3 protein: CASSPGQVNTEAFF
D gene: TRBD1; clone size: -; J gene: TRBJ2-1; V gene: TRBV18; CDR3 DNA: TGTGCCAGCTCGCCAGGGACAGGGTTTGCGGGTGAGCAGTTCTTC; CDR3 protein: CASSPGTGFAGEQFF
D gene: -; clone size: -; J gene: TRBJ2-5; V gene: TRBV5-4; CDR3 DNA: TGTGCCAGCAGCTCTCCGGGACAACAAGAGACCCAGTACTTC; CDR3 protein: CASSSPGQQETQYF
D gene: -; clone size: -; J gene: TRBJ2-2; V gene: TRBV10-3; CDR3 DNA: TGTGCCATCAGTGGTCTGGGGGGAAGGGACGGGGAGCTGTTTTTT; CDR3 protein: CAISGLGGRDGELFF
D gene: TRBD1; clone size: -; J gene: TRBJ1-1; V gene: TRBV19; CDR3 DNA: TGTGCCAGTAACTCAGGGGGTCACACTGAAGCTTTCTTT; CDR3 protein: CASNSGGHTEAFF
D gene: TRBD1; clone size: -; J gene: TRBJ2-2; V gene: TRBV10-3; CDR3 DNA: TGTGCCATCAGTGATTCGGACAGGGCGAACACCGGGGAGCTGTTTTTT; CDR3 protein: CAISDSDRANTGELFF
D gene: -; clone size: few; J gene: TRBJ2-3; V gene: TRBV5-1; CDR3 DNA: TGCGCCAGCAGCTTGGAGGGGGGCACAGATACGCAGTATTTT; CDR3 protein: CASSLEGGTDTQYF
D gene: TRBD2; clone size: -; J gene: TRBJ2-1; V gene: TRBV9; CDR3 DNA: TGTGCCAGCAGCGTTGCGCGCACCGGGACTAGCGGGGGAATTGAGCAGTTCTTC; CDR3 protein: CASSVARTGTSGGIEQFF
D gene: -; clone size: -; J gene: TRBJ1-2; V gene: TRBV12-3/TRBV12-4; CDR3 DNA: TGTGCCAGCAGTTTTAACAGCAACTATGGCTACACCTTC; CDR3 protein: CASSFNSNYGYTF
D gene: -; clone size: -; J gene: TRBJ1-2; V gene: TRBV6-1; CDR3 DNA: TGTGCCAGCAGTGAAGCGGCAGGGAACTATGGCTACACCTTC; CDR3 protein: CASSEAAGNYGYTF
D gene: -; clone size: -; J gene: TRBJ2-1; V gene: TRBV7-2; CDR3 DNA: TGTGCCAGCAGCTTAAAATTCGGGGGTACCAATGAGCAGTTCTTC; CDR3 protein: CASSLKFGGTNEQFF
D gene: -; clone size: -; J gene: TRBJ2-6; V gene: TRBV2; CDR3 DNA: TGTGCCAGCAGTGAGAACAGGGTTTTTGGGGCCAACGTCCTGACTTTC; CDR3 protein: CASSENRVFGANVLTF
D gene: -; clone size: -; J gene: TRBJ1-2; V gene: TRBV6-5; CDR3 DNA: TGTGCCAGCAGTTTCCACGAGGAGGTTAACTATGGCTACACCTTC; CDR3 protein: CASSFHEEVNYGYTF
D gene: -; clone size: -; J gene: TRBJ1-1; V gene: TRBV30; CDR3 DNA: TGTGCCTGGAGTGGACAGGAGACGAACACTGAAGCTTTCTTT; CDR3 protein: CAWSGQETNTEAFF
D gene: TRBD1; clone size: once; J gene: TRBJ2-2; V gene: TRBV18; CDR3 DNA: TGTGCCAGCTCGCGCGAGACAGGGACCGGGGAGCTGTTTTTT; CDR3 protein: CASSRETGTGELFF
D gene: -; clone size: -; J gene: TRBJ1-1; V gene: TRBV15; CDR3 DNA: TGTGCCACCAGCAGAAGCGTTGGGGGGGTTCGGGCCCCAAACACTGAAGCTTTCTTT; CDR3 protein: CATSRSVGGVRAPNTEAFF
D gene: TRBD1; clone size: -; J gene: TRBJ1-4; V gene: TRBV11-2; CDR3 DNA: TGTGCCAGCAGCCCCTCTACAGGGGTAGAGGGAAAACTGTTTTTT; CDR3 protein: CASSPSTGVEGKLFF
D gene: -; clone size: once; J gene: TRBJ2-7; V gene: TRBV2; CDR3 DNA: TGTGCCACTAAACCAGGGATCTCCTACGAGCAGTACTTC; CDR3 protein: CATKPGISYEQYF
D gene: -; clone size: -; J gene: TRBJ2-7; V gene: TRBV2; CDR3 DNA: TGTGCCAGCAGTGAACAGGGGATTCCTTACGAGCAGTACTTC; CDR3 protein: CASSEQGIPYEQYF
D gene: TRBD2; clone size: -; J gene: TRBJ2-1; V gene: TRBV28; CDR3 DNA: TGTGCCAGCAGTCCCTTAGGAGCGGGGGGGCCGAATGAGCAGTTCTTC; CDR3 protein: CASSPLGAGGPNEQFF
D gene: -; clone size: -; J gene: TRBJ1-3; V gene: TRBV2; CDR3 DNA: TGTGCCAGCAATGGGAACAGGCCGGGCTCTGGAAACACCATATATTTT; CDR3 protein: CASNGNRPGSGNTIYF